This T cell receptor (beta chain) was observed in a study of shared clonotypes between healthy human individuals. Germline CDR1 reads SGHVS; CDR2 reads FNYEAQ. The CDR3 is made up of 14 amino acids. Trimming took 1 base from V and 6 from J, leaving 10 bases between them. Deep was the level used in running the assay. Splitting of each subset's genomic DNA was done evenly across several immunoSEQ plates. Produced via immunoSEQ multiplex PCR; TCRdb's table is partial and in-frame only. The data hold millions of clones, with roughly nine tenths observed a single time. Naive CD4+ cells were CD45RA-selected; the remaining cells were memory. Worth noting for this clone: Its antigen is unknown.

General study points: With a handful of donors compared, 5% to 5.5% of naive CD4 clonotypes were shared.

Sequences were obtained from naive CD4+ T cells sorted from blood. Subset: CD45RA+ positively selected. The TCR was taken from a young man in good health. The V and J genes are TRBV7-6 and TRBJ2-1, with a tentative D call TRBD1 (5 bases). This CDR3 is CASSLGGRPNEQFF. In DNA form, the CDR3 reads TGTGCCAGCAGCTTAGGGGGCCGCCCCAATGAGCAGTTCTTC.